The T cell receptor (beta chain) described here comes from a study of graft-versus-host responses after intestinal transplantation. V gave up 6 bases and J gave up 3 bases, with 6 bases separating them. Per germline, CDR1 MDHEN and CDR2 SYDVKM. The CDR3 runs to 12 residues. Measured with immunoSEQ multiplex PCR; TCRdb has only the in-frame clones, and not every one. Among about 38,000 clones listed, over 80% were seen once. This clonotype was sampled from a human patient who received an intestinal transplant, so some T cells may come from the graft donor. The rearrangement joins TRBV28 to TRBJ1-3, with D uncertain. The source was PBMCs, collected 1070 days after transplant. In DNA, the CDR3 is TGTGCCAGCAGCCCAAGTGGAAACACCATATATTTT. Translated: CASSPSGNTIYF.